This is a list of T cell receptor beta chains from one sample in a study of blood T cell repertoires in COVID-19. Data came from immunoSEQ multiplex PCR; TCRdb stores just in-frame clones and leaves some out. The sample records under 400,000 clones, 85% to 90% being singletons. Material for sequencing was peripheral blood. The receptors were sampled from a man between 18 and 29 years old with active or convalescent COVID-19. The conserved cysteine and the conserved F or W are not part of the CDR3 here. Each record gives: clone size, V gene, J gene, CDR3 protein. Some rows have no size entry. The others give once, few or many, or a class for an expanded clone.

-	TRBV2	TRBJ2-4	ASSDQREPKNIQY
-	TRBV6-5	TRBJ2-5	ASSRGETQY
-	TRBV21-1	TRBJ1-5	ASSKEGQGPNFNQPQH
-	TRBV7-8	TRBJ2-1	ASSYPWRAEYNEQF
once	TRBV28	TRBJ1-2	ASSFSGGEGGYT
-	TRBV5-1	TRBJ1-3	ASSWTNSGNTIY
-	TRBV4-1	TRBJ2-7	ASSQDPPPDFYEQY
-	TRBV28	TRBJ1-4	ASSPPTRYNEKLF
-	TRBV5-1	TRBJ2-5	ASSLGRQGPYQETQY
-	TRBV5-1	TRBJ2-7	ASSPQAGAYEQY
-	TRBV30	TRBJ2-7	ALKVASGILSSYEQY
-	TRBV15	TRBJ2-7	ATSTTSGQAYEQY
many	TRBV4-1	TRBJ1-2	ASSQAGTAYGYT
-	TRBV5-1	TRBJ1-1	ASSLGYRGKNTEAF
-	TRBV2	TRBJ1-1	AGSGTGNTEAF
-	TRBV28	TRBJ2-1	ASSLYTPGGNEQF
-	TRBV18	TRBJ2-4	ASSPGTVLTKNIQY
-	TRBV6-5	TRBJ1-2	ASSQGRQGGYGYT
-	TRBV29-1	TRBJ2-7	SVAQGLPYEQY
-	TRBV7-9	TRBJ2-1	ASSYRLAESSYNEQF
-	TRBV19	TRBJ1-1	ASSTPTGGYDTEAF
-	TRBV9	TRBJ2-7	ASSARAGTSGSYEQY
-	TRBV27	TRBJ2-1	ASSFFASSYNEQF
-	TRBV18	TRBJ2-1	ASSPLAVGNEQF
-	TRBV28	TRBJ2-7	ASSTPQTGARDEQY
once	TRBV29-1	TRBJ2-5	SVRRAPETQY
few	TRBV6-5	TRBJ1-1	ASSPSALAHTEAF
-	TRBV5-1	TRBJ1-1	ASSLSVVLNTEAF
once	TRBV7-9	TRBJ1-5	ASSSGEVNQPQH
-	TRBV4-3	TRBJ1-2	ASSQEYIGTGYGYT
-	TRBV6-5	TRBJ2-7	ASRPRGVLTYEQY
once	TRBV7-2	TRBJ2-7	ASSLGQGFSYEQY
-	TRBV2	TRBJ1-1	ASRGQGQPAMNTEAF
-	TRBV27	TRBJ1-5	ASSGLGVNQPQH
-	TRBV15	TRBJ2-2	ATRSPGLAANTGELF
-	TRBV6-5	TRBJ2-7	ASHRGGKNEQY
-	TRBV7-2	TRBJ2-7	ASNKIGGRNEQY
few	TRBV7-9	TRBJ1-4	ASSLQGAGEKLF
-	TRBV24-1	TRBJ2-3	ATSDAAGRYLGTQY
-	TRBV16	TRBJ1-3	ASSPTISGNTIY
-	TRBV28	TRBJ1-1	ASRTRGFTPTDTEAF
-	TRBV28	TRBJ1-1	ASSLVGRSNTEAF
-	TRBV19	TRBJ2-1	ASSIGTSGIDNYNEQF
-	TRBV19	TRBJ2-7	ASSTVTGAEQY
-	TRBV6-4	TRBJ1-4	ASSLQGGEKLF